These 13 T cell receptor beta chains share one sample of origin, sequenced in a study of blood T cell repertoires in COVID-19. Generated by immunoSEQ multiplex PCR, the TCRdb table keeps only in-frame clones and is missing some. The top ten hold roughly 8.6% of the sample, which has about 59,000 clones, 91% seen once. Material for sequencing was peripheral blood. These receptor sequences come from a human donor in a cohort sampled during active COVID-19.

The chain has TRBV28 and TRBJ1-1, with TRBD1 identical over 9 bases. Trimming at V came to 5 bases and at J to 9 bases, leaving 10 bases not matched to a gene. Germline V gene sequence: CDR1 MDHEN, CDR2 SYDVKM. This CDR3 is built from 14 residues. As DNA, the CDR3 is TGTGCCAGCAGTCCCTCTCCGGGACAGGGAAAAGCTTTCTTT. It yields the protein CASSPSPGQGKAFF.

The chain joins TRBV7-2 to TRBJ2-5, with a tentative D call TRBD2 (5 bases). The CDR3 covers 13 residues. The germline V and J ends were trimmed by 8 bases and 1 base, with 11 bases remaining between them. Germline V gives CDR1 SGHTA, CDR2 FQGNSA. The CDR3 region has the DNA TGTGCCAGCGAACGAGGGATCCAAGAGACCCAGTACTTC. Translated, it gives CASERGIQETQYF.

J is TRBJ2-7 and V is TRBV6-6; 7 nucleotides agree with TRBD1. Germline CDR1 is MNHNY and CDR2 is SVGAGI (reference sequence). The V and J ends lost 0 bases and 0 bases, in that order; junction bases with no gene match: 2. This CDR3 region has 15 residues. CDR3 in DNA: TGTGCCAGCAGTTACTCACAGGGGCGCTCCTACGAGCAGTACTTC. Encoded protein: CASSYSQGRSYEQYF.

The V call is TRBV4-3, the J call TRBJ2-7; 8 nucleotides align to TRBD1. The CDR3 loop spans 15 amino acids. The V and J ends lost 2 bases and 2 bases, in that order; junction bases with no gene match: 5. Germline V gives CDR1 LGHNA, CDR2 YSLEER. The CDR3 DNA is TGCGCCAGCAGCCAACCGGACAGGGACGCCTACGAGCAGTACTTC. This translates into CASSQPDRDAYEQYF.

The chain carries TRBV9 and TRBJ2-5; TRBD2 aligns across 8 bases. This CDR3 contains 18 residues. The germline gives CDR1 SGDLS, CDR2 YYNGEE. V lost 4 bases and J lost 2; bases outside the gene matches: 16. The CDR3 DNA follows: TGTGCCAGCAGCCACACTTCGCGGGAGGTGGCCGGGCAAGAGACCCAGTACTTC. It specifies CASSHTSREVAGQETQYF.

The CDR3 DNA reads as TGTGCCAGCAGTTTCCGACTAGCGGGCCACCCTAGCACAGATACGCAGTATTTT. It specifies CASSFRLAGHPSTDTQYF. The chain links TRBV27 to TRBJ2-3, with 10 bases aligning to TRBD2. The CDR3 is 18 residues long. Per germline, CDR1 MNHEY and CDR2 SMNVEV (reference sequence). J lost 0 bases, V lost 3 bases, and 9 bases had no gene match.

CDR3 sequence reads: CASSEALLSIRQETQYF. CDR3 bases: TGTGCCAGCAGTGAAGCGCTTCTTAGCATCAGACAAGAGACCCAGTACTTC. V and J are TRBV2 and TRBJ2-5; D unclear. The CDR3 consists of 17 residues. CDR1 is SNHLY and CDR2 is FYNNEI in the germline V gene. Deletions cut 0 bases from V and 2 bases from J, with 16 bases between.

This chain joins TRBV19 and TRBJ2-7; TRBD1 aligns across 9 bases. Per the germline V gene, CDR1 is LNHDA and CDR2 is SQIVND (reference sequence). CDR3 length: 15 amino acids. The trim removed 10 bases at V and 1 base at J, leaving 11 bases unmatched. DNA of the CDR3: TGTGCCACCGAACCTACAGGGGGCCCTTCCTACGAGCAGTACTTC. Residues: CATEPTGGPSYEQYF.

As to this clone: The junction departs from germline at one end; a sequencing error may be responsible. The genes are TRBV5-4 and TRBJ1-2; no clear D gene. The CDR3 spans 15 residues. Per the germline V gene, CDR1 is SGHNT and CDR2 is YYREEE (reference sequence). This CDR3 reads CASSERDDRPGSELF. The CDR3 coding sequence is TGTGCCAGCAGCGAGAGGGATGATAGGCCGGGGTCTGAACTCTTC.

The chain has TRBV18 and TRBJ2-3, with D hard to call. Trimming stripped 3 bases from V and 2 bases from J, with 6 bases between. Germline CDR1 reads KGHSH; CDR2 reads LQKENI. The CDR3 extends over 13 amino acids. CDR3 protein: CASSPSNTDTQYF. The CDR3 coding sequence is TGTGCCAGCTCACCGTCAAACACAGATACGCAGTATTTT.

This chain connects TRBV18 to TRBJ2-5, with TRBD1 as a possible D gene (6 bases). The CDR3 extends over 15 amino acids. Germline lookup yields CDR1 KGHSH and CDR2 LQKENI. V was trimmed by 6 bases and J by 3 bases, leaving 17 bases between them. The CDR3 DNA is TGTGCCAGCTCGGAAACAGGGCCTTTAGAAGAGACCCAGTACTTC. It yields the protein CASSETGPLEETQYF.

V and J are TRBV6-1 and TRBJ2-5; 9 bases map to TRBD2. The CDR3 has 16 residues. The V gene end was trimmed by 3 bases and the J gene end by 5 bases; junction bases not matched to a gene: 10. CDR1 and CDR2 (germline): MNHNS, SASEGT. CDR3 residues: CASSDQAGGTGETQYF. The CDR3 DNA reads as TGTGCCAGCAGTGATCAAGCGGGAGGTACGGGGGAGACCCAGTACTTC.

This chain links TRBV28 with TRBJ2-1; 11 positions match TRBD2. CDR1 is MDHEN and CDR2 is SYDVKM in the germline V gene. V lost 6 bases to trimming and J lost 8 bases; unmatched junction nucleotides: 6. CDR3 length: 14 residues. The CDR3 sequence: CASRLAGVSYEQFF. The CDR3 DNA follows: TGTGCCAGCAGACTAGCGGGAGTTAGCTATGAGCAGTTCTTC. Complete variable domain (other parts from reference TRBV28 and TRBJ2-1): DVKVTQSSRYLVKRTGEKVFLECVQDMDHENMFWYRQDPGLGLRLIYFSYDVKMKEKGDIPEGYSVSREKKERFSLILESASTNQTSMYLCASRLAGVSYEQFFGPGTRLTVL.